These 4 T cell receptor beta chains were all obtained from the same sample, sequenced in a study of cytomegalovirus exposure and HLA in healthy donors. 13 Jbeta primers and 60 Vbeta primers were used for the PCR. Sequenced by immunoSEQ multiplex PCR; TCRdb stores in-frame clones only, minus some. In all, the sample yields about 88,000 clones. The source material was PBMCs. The receptors stem from a girl aged 5-17 years in good health and CMV-seropositive.

This rearrangement joins TRBV7-9 to TRBJ1-5; unclear D gene. V lost 6 bases, J lost 5 bases, and 8 bases lay in between. The CDR3 is made up of 12 amino acids. The germline gives CDR1 SEHNR, CDR2 FQNEAQ (reference sequence). DNA of the CDR3: TGTGCCAGCAGTCGGACTGATCAGCCCCAGCATTTT. Protein sequence: CASSRTDQPQHF.

This chain connects TRBV29-1 to TRBJ2-3; D is unresolved. The CDR3 has 10 residues. Germline V lookup: CDR1 SQVTM, CDR2 ANQGSEA. With 7 bases removed from V and 2 bases from J, the gap between germline ends came to 4 bases. CDR3 sequence: CSGATDTQYF. The CDR3 DNA follows: TGCAGCGGGGCCACAGATACGCAGTATTTT.

The chain couples TRBV11-3 to TRBJ2-7; D might be TRBD1 (5 bases). The germline CDR1 and CDR2 sequences are SGHNT and YENEEA. CDR3 length equals 13 residues. V was trimmed by 3 bases and J by 3 bases, leaving 9 bases between them. CDR3 DNA: TGTGCCAGCAGCTTTTACAGGAGCTACGAGCAGTACGTC. It yields the protein CASSFYRSYEQYV.

V and J are TRBV7-3 and TRBJ2-7; 7 bases align to TRBD2. Trimming took 4 bases from V and 2 from J; bases not matched to a gene: 8. The V gene's germline CDR1 is SGHTA and CDR2 FQGTGA. This CDR3 has 15 residues. The CDR3 DNA is TGTGCCAGCAGCTACCGGGGGGACCCGGCCTACGAGCAGTACTTC. Encoded protein: CASSYRGDPAYEQYF. The entire variable domain, with the rest obtained from reference TRBV7-3 and TRBJ2-7, is as follows: GAGVSQTPSNKVTEKGKYVELRCDPISGHTALYWYRQSLGQGPEFLIYFQGTGAADDSGLPNDRFFAVRPEGSVSTLKIQRTERGDSAVYLCASSYRGDPAYEQYFGPGTRLTVT.